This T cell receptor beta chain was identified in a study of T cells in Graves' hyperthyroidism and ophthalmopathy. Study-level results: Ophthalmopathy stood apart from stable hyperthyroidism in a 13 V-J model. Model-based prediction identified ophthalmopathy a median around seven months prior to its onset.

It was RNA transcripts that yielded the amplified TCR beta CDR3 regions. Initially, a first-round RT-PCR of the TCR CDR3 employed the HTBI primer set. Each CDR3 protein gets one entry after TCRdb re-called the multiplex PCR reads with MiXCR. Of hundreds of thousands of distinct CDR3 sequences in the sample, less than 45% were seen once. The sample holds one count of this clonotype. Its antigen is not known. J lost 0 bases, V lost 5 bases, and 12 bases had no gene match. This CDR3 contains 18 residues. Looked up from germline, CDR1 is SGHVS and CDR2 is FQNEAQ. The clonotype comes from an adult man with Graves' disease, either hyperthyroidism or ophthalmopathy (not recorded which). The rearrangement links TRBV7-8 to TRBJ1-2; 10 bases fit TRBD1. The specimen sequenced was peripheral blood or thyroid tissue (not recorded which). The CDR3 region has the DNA TGTGCCAGCAGCCACCCCGGACAGGGGGAGTCCGCTAACTATGGCTACACCTTC. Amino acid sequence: CASSHPGQGESANYGYTF.